The 18 T cell receptor beta chains below were found in one sample sequenced in a study of blood T cell repertoires in COVID-19. Using immunoSEQ multiplex PCR, the repertoire was profiled, and TCRdb retains in-frame clones only, with some absent. Altogether 120,000 to 150,000 clones are present, roughly four fifths being singletons, with the ten largest covering roughly 3.4%. The sample comprised PBMCs or T cells enriched from blood (not recorded which). These receptor sequences come from a woman aged 45-60 years with acute COVID-19.

CDR3 residues: CASSLEQGARAFF. The DNA for the CDR3 is TGTGCCAGCAGTTTAGAACAGGGGGCTCGGGCTTTCTTT. The V and J genes are TRBV12-3 or TRBV12-4 and TRBJ1-1; the match to TRBD1 covers 9 bases. CDR3 length: 13 residues. The J segment lost 11 bases and the V segment lost 1 base, leaving 5 bases of the junction unmatched.

CDR3 nucleotide sequence: TGTGCCTGGAGGAAGCAGGGGAACACTGAAGCTTTCTTT. It codes for CAWRKQGNTEAFF. The chain links TRBV30 to TRBJ1-1; D possibly corresponds to TRBD1 (5 bases). The CDR3 covers 13 residues. The germline V gene encodes CDR1 GTSNPN and CDR2 SVGIG (reference sequence). V was shortened by 3 bases and J by 1 base, with 9 bases between the two germline ends.

The chain uses TRBV5-6 and TRBJ1-6, with a weak D call TRBD1 (5 bases). The length of the CDR3 is 13 residues. V was trimmed by 4 bases and J by 5 bases, leaving 7 bases between them. Germline V gene data show CDR1 as SGHDT and CDR2 as YYEEEE. CDR3 residues: CASSLTDNSPLHF. The CDR3 DNA reads TGTGCCAGCAGCCTGACAGATAATTCACCCCTCCACTTT.

The V gene is TRBV12-3 or TRBV12-4, the J gene TRBJ1-2; D is unresolved. The CDR3 spans 11 residues. The germline V and J ends were trimmed by 5 bases and 9 bases, with 10 bases remaining between them. The CDR3 is CASSLSMSYTF. CDR3 in DNA: TGTGCCAGCAGTCTGAGTATGAGCTACACCTTC.

The CDR3 DNA reads as TGTGCCAGCAGCTTAGTCGTCCTACAGGGAACTGAAGCTTTCTTT. It yields the protein CASSLVVLQGTEAFF. The chain links TRBV7-2 to TRBJ1-1, with D possibly matching TRBD1 (6 bases). CDR1 SGHTA and CDR2 FQGNSA come from the germline V gene. V lost 1 base and J lost 5, with 14 bases in between. The CDR3 length is 15 residues. The full variable domain, with the rest looked up from reference TRBV7-2 and TRBJ1-1, is GAGVSQSPSNKVTEKGKDVELRCDPISGHTALYWYRQSLGQGLEFLIYFQGNSAPDKSGLPSDRFSAERTGGSVSTLTIQRTQQEDSAVYLCASSLVVLQGTEAFFGQGTRLTVV.

The chain employs TRBV25-1 and TRBJ2-7; 8 nucleotides match TRBD2. V shed 3 bases and J 4 bases; nucleotides not matched to a gene: 11. Germline CDR1 and CDR2: MGHDK and SYGVNS. The CDR3 has 16 amino acids. The chain's CDR3 is CASSEEVGLAGYEQYF. For the CDR3, the DNA is TGTGCCAGCAGTGAGGAGGTAGGACTAGCTGGGTACGAGCAGTACTTC.

The chain joins TRBV5-5 to TRBJ1-2, with 8 bases that match TRBD1. Per germline, CDR1 SGHKS and CDR2 YYEKEE (reference sequence). The CDR3 is made up of 16 amino acids. V lost 2 bases, J lost 8 bases, and 14 bases stayed unmatched. This chain's CDR3 is CASSLGQGRPIGGYTF. Written as DNA, the CDR3 is TGTGCCAGCAGCTTAGGACAGGGTCGCCCTATTGGAGGCTACACCTTC.

The chain combines TRBV2 with TRBJ2-3; D is possibly TRBD1 (6 bases). V was clipped by 2 bases and J by 2 bases, with 8 bases between them. Per germline, CDR1 SNHLY and CDR2 FYNNEI. CDR3 size: 14 residues. The CDR3, as DNA: TGTGCCAGCAGTGAATGGACAGCCACAGATACGCAGTATTTT. It is translated as CASSEWTATDTQYF.

This clone came up a few times. The chain employs TRBV5-5 and TRBJ1-3; TRBD1 might be the D (6 bases). This CDR3 is built from 15 residues. Germline CDR1 and CDR2: SGHKS and YYEKEE (reference sequence). V was cut by 0 bases and J by 0 bases, with 7 bases left in between. For the CDR3, the DNA is TGTGCCAGCAGCTTGGAAGGGGGCTCTGGAAACACCATATATTTT. Its translation is CASSLEGGSGNTIYF. The variable domain in full, with the rest retrieved from reference TRBV5-5 and TRBJ1-3, is DAGVTQSPTHLIKTRGQQVTLRCSPISGHKSVSWYQQVLGQGPQFIFQYYEKEERGRGNFPDRFSARQFPNYSSELNVNALLLGDSALYLCASSLEGGSGNTIYFGEGSWLTVV.

V gene TRBV29-1 combines with J gene TRBJ2-6, with a possible D match to TRBD2 (6 bases). Trimming pared 4 bases from V and 0 bases from J, leaving 10 bases between. Germline V lookup: CDR1 SQVTM, CDR2 ANQGSEA. The CDR3 is 15 amino acids. CDR3 residues: CSVAGLSSGANVLTF. The CDR3 region has the DNA TGCAGCGTTGCGGGACTGAGCTCTGGGGCCAACGTCCTGACTTTC.

The chain joins TRBV3-1 (or the pseudogene TRBV3-2) to TRBJ2-1; 7 bases line up with TRBD1. The ends lost 2 bases at V and 0 bases at J; junction bases unmatched: 10. The CDR3 length is 18 residues. The germline V gene encodes CDR1 LGHDT and CDR2 YNNKEL (reference sequence). CDR3 bases: TGTGCCAGCAGCCAAACAAAGACAGGGCGCTTCTCCTACAATGAGCAGTTCTTC. It yields the protein CASSQTKTGRFSYNEQFF.

This clone has a count of ten or more. The rearrangement uses TRBV19 and TRBJ2-3; 7 bases are shared with TRBD2. The CDR3 spans 16 residues. After removal of 3 bases from V and 4 bases from J, the junction contained 10 bases not matched to a gene. Germline CDR1 LNHDA, CDR2 SQIVND (reference sequence). CDR3 nucleotide sequence: TGTGCCAGTAGTATTTCTGGCGGGAGTGTCTCAGATACGCAGTATTTT. Residues: CASSISGGSVSDTQYF.

The chain has TRBV9 and TRBJ2-7; D is possibly TRBD1 (5 bases). This CDR3 has 16 amino acids. In germline, CDR1 is SGDLS, CDR2 YYNGEE. Trimming left V 0 bases short and J 4 bases short, with 17 bases between. The CDR3 sequence is CASSVAGSGYSYEQYF. The CDR3 region has the DNA TGTGCCAGCAGCGTAGCTGGGTCAGGGTACTCTTACGAGCAGTACTTC.

V is TRBV23-1 and J is TRBJ1-5, with D unclear. TRBV23-1 carries the ORF label, with uncertain function. Trimming shortened V by 0 bases and J by 1 base, and 10 bases separated the two germline ends. CDR3 length equals 16 residues. The CDR3 sequence: CASSQSPGLSNQPQHF. The CDR3 DNA is TGCGCCAGCAGTCAATCTCCAGGATTAAGCAATCAGCCCCAGCATTTT.

This clone was seen just once. The chain couples TRBV27 to TRBJ2-7, with a tentative D call TRBD1 (5 bases). Germline values: CDR1 MNHEY, CDR2 SMNVEV (reference sequence). This CDR3 has 13 amino acids. Deletions cut 5 bases from V and 5 bases from J, with 13 bases between. CDR3 amino acids: CASSRGGGDEQYF. The CDR3, as DNA: TGTGCCAGCAGTAGGGGCGGTGGAGACGAGCAGTACTTC.

The chain recombines TRBV20-1 with TRBJ2-1, with D uncertain. The CDR3 is 15 residues long. Germline V CDR1 and CDR2: DFQATT, SNEGSKA (reference sequence). The V end lost 3 bases, the J end lost 0 bases, and 12 bases lay between the germline ends. Written as DNA, the CDR3 is TGCAGTGCTAGTGATGCGGCTGTCTCCTACAATGAGCAGTTCTTC. Translating it yields CSASDAAVSYNEQFF.

The chain carries TRBV7-6 and TRBJ2-7; 8 bases agree with TRBD1. The J segment lost 0 bases and the V segment lost 3 bases, leaving 13 bases of the junction unmatched. Germline lookup yields CDR1 SGHVS and CDR2 FNYEAQ. The CDR3 totals 18 residues. The CDR3: CASSFQFVDRDSSYEQYF. The DNA of the CDR3 is TGTGCCAGCAGCTTCCAATTTGTGGACAGGGACAGCTCCTACGAGCAGTACTTC.

Details on this clone: At one end the junction does not follow the germline gene, possibly because of a read error. The rearrangement links TRBV28 to TRBJ2-1; TRBD1 matches 10 bases. Germline CDR1 reads MDHEN; CDR2 reads SYDVKM. The CDR3 is 12 amino acids. The CDR3 region is CASSLYGTGVIF. CDR3 DNA sequence: TGTGCCAGCAGTTTATACGGGACAGGGGTCATCTTC.